This paragraph reports one T cell receptor (beta chain). Its target is unknown. Healthy Caucasian individuals from Russia aged roughly 6 to 90 served as donors. The source of the sample is a study of blood T cells in healthy people across ages. Study results and limitations: More naive CD4+ cells and higher diversity were found in long-lived than in aged donors. Older individuals had lower TCR beta diversity per million T cells (the decline was roughly linear). Investigators treated diversity estimates from one million T cells as underestimates.

Using a J-beta primer mix together with a sample-barcoded 5' primer, a second PCR was run for roughly 6 to 12 cycles. TCRdb processed the 5' RACE reads anew with MiXCR; each CDR3 protein has one entry. The profile shows about a million distinct CDR3 sequences, 40% to 60% of them singletons. V was shortened by 5 bases and J by 0 bases, with 22 bases between the two germline ends. CDR3 length: 19 amino acids. Germline CDR1 SGHNT, CDR2 YENEEA. This chain uses TRBV11-3 with TRBJ2-2; the D gene is possibly TRBD1 (6 bases). The clonotype comes from a man aged 25-45 years in good health. The source material was blood. CDR3 amino acids: CASSHRGLVQGPNTGELFF. CDR3 DNA: TGTGCCAGCAGCCATAGGGGCCTTGTTCAGGGGCCGAACACCGGGGAGCTGTTTTTT.